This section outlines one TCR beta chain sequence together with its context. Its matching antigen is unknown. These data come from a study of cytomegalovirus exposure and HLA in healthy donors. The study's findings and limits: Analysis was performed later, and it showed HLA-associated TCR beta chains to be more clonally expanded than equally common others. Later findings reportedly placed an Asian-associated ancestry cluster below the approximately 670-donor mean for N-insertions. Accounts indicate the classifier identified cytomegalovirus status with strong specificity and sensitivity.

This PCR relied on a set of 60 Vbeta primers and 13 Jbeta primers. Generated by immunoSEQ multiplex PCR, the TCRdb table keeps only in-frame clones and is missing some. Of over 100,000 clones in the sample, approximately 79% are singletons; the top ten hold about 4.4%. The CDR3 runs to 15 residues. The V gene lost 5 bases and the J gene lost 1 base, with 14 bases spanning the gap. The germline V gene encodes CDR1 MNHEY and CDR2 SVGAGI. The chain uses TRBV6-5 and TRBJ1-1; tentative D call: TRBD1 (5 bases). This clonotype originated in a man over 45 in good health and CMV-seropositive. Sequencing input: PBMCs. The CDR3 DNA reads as TGTGCCAGCAGTCCCAACCAGGGTAGGAACACTGAAGCTTTCTTT. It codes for CASSPNQGRNTEAFF.